This TCR beta chain emerged from a study (dated by TCRdb to 2013 to 2014). Ten or more counts support this clonotype. Its binding antigen is unknown. No much larger clone exists at a distance of one base, and base qualities are not known. Including cysteine and phenylalanine, the CDR3 has 17 amino acids. Just CDR3 DNA is preserved here, 51 bases in frame from base 1. For this chain, trimming is 3 bases at the V end and 4 bases at the J end, and the number of junction bases without a gene match is 8. The germline V gene encodes CDR1 LGHNA and CDR2 YSLEER. Sequencing instrument: Illumina Genome Analyzer IIx. TCRdb reanalyzed the raw reads on its own, using fastp at Q25 for trimming and MiXCR for clone calling, and kept in-frame beta chains. Every distinct CDR3 protein forms one entry, paired with its most common genes and DNA. A total of about 15,000 distinct CDR3 sequences appear in this sample, around 34% of them only once. The ten largest clones represent 15% to 20% of the sample.

The material sequenced was blood. Rearrangement joined TRBV4-3 to TRBJ2-1, and 11 junction bases match TRBD2. The receptor was isolated from a human donor. The DNA is TGCGCCAGCAGCCATATCGGGACTAGCGGTTTATACAATGAGCAGTTCTTC. This encodes CASSHIGTSGLYNEQFF.